Listed below are T cell receptor beta chains from one sample, sequenced in a study of shared clonotypes between healthy human individuals. The table came from immunoSEQ multiplex PCR; TCRdb's copy has only in-frame clones and leaves some out. The data hold 2 million to 2.5 million clones, with 85% to 95% observed a single time. The material sequenced was naive CD4+ T cells sorted from blood. These receptors were taken from a man aged 18-30 years in good health. The CDR3 runs from the conserved cysteine through the conserved F or W.

V gene | CDR3 protein
TRBV5-1 | CASSFQQGAYEQYF
TRBV6-5 | CASSSRTGARNSPLHF
TRBV27 | CASSWSGGTEAFF
TRBV27 | CASSQKNSPLHF
TRBV2 | CASSESYRGVNSPLHF
TRBV9 | CASSPEGRDGYTF
TRBV9 | CASSPWTSGGPSYEQYF
TRBV5-1 | CASSLAGVSYNEQFF
TRBV5-1 | CASSFVGAAYNEQFF
TRBV27 | CASSLQGLAGGEQFF
TRBV30 | CAWSPRGWETQYF
TRBV5-1 | CASSPGQYSNQPQHF
TRBV5-1 | CASSLEWEGEQYF
TRBV29-1 | CSCGMSHEQYF
TRBV5-5 | CASRTEGTGTYEQYF
TRBV6-1 | CASSRGARQETQYF
TRBV10-1 | CASSRDQGSYEQYF